This T cell receptor beta chain was sequenced during a study of blood T cell repertoires in COVID-19. Assay used: immunoSEQ multiplex PCR; TCRdb lists only in-frame clones, some missing. Among roughly 400,000 clones listed, around 90% were seen once. Trimming took 3 bases from V and 8 from J, leaving 16 bases between them. Looked up from germline, CDR1 is MGHDK and CDR2 is SYGVNS. This CDR3 region has 14 residues. The TCR comes from a man aged 18-30 years who had recovered from COVID-19. The chain employs TRBV25-1 and TRBJ1-2; tentatively, D is TRBD1 (6 bases). Sample: PBMCs or T cells enriched from blood (not recorded which). The CDR3 here is CASSEADRWGGYTF. In DNA form, the CDR3 reads TGTGCCAGCAGTGAGGCCGACAGGTGGGGAGGCTACACCTTC.